The 10 T cell receptor beta chains below were found in one sample sequenced in a study of OX40 agonist ivuxolimab in advanced cancers. Using immunoSEQ multiplex PCR, the repertoire was profiled, and TCRdb retains in-frame clones only, with some absent. This table has nearly 110,000 clones, less than 95% appearing once. Sequencing was performed on CD4+ or CD8+ T cells sorted from blood, taken in a trial of the OX40 agonist ivuxolimab. Receptors originate from an adult with an advanced solid tumor such as melanoma, head and neck, liver or kidney cancer.

This chain links TRBV6-5 with TRBJ2-7; perhaps TRBD1 as D (6 bases). The CDR3 is made up of 14 amino acids. Looked up from germline, CDR1 is MNHEY and CDR2 is SVGAGI. Trimming stripped 0 bases from V and 5 bases from J, with 11 bases between. The DNA for the CDR3 is TGTGCCAGCAGTTACTCTCAGGGGATTCACGAGCAGTACTTC. Amino acids: CASSYSQGIHEQYF.

This clone was counted a single time. The chain combines TRBV10-3 with TRBJ2-7; the match to TRBD1 covers 11 bases. CDR1 is ENHRY, CDR2 SYGVKD, per germline. V gave up 11 bases and J gave up 6 bases; unmatched junction bases: 9. The CDR3 has 13 residues. Here the CDR3 DNA reads TGTGCCTCGTCCCCCGGGACAGGGGGCGAGCAGTACTTC. It specifies CASSPGTGGEQYF.

This chain uses TRBV19 with TRBJ2-1; D is ambiguous. Germline values: CDR1 LNHDA, CDR2 SQIVND (reference sequence). The V gene lost 6 bases and the J gene lost 6 bases, with 21 bases spanning the gap. The CDR3 extends over 16 amino acids. The CDR3 nucleotides read TGTGCCAGTAGCGCCCAAACAGTGAGAGTTTCCAATGAGCAGTTCTTC. Translating it yields CASSAQTVRVSNEQFF.

The chain is built from TRBV6-5 and TRBJ2-7; possible D gene TRBD1, 5 bases. The CDR3 is made up of 14 amino acids. Trimming stripped 10 bases from V and 2 bases from J, with 18 bases between. Germline CDR1 and CDR2: MNHEY and SVGAGI. The CDR3 is CAIPPQGPPYEQYF. In DNA, the CDR3 is TGTGCCATTCCACCCCAGGGTCCGCCCTACGAGCAGTACTTC.

CDR3 bases: TGTGCCAGCAGTTTAGCGTGGGACAGGGGAGCTAACTATGGCTACACCTTC. Translation: CASSLAWDRGANYGYTF. The chain is built from TRBV28 and TRBJ1-2, with 10 bases identical to TRBD1. The CDR3 contains 17 residues. Germline CDR1 reads MDHEN; CDR2 reads SYDVKM. The V segment lost 2 bases and the J segment 0 bases; nucleotides outside the gene matches: 6.

V gene TRBV6-5 combines with J gene TRBJ1-2; the match to TRBD1 covers 10 bases. In germline, CDR1 is MNHEY, CDR2 SVGAGI. The CDR3 totals 15 residues. J was trimmed by 3 bases and V by 0 bases; bases with no gene match: 1. In DNA, the CDR3 is TGTGCCAGCAGTTACTCGGGGACAGGGGACTATGGCTACACCTTC. This encodes CASSYSGTGDYGYTF.

The rearrangement links TRBV10-2 to TRBJ2-1, with 9 bases identical to TRBD2. The CDR3 is 13 amino acids. With 6 bases clipped from V and 6 bases from J, the junction kept 3 bases outside the gene matches. CDR1 is WSHSY and CDR2 is SAAADI in the germline V gene. In nucleotides, the CDR3 is TGCGCCAGCAGGGCGGGGGGGCCCAATGAGCAGTTCTTC. This gives the protein CASRAGGPNEQFF.

This chain connects TRBV30 to TRBJ1-4; D possibly corresponds to TRBD1 (5 bases). There are 13 residues in the CDR3. With 0 bases removed from V and 7 bases from J, the gap between germline ends came to 9 bases. The V gene's germline CDR1 is GTSNPN and CDR2 SVGIG (reference sequence). The CDR3 is CAWSVNRREKLFF. CDR3 in DNA: TGTGCCTGGAGTGTAAACAGGCGTGAAAAACTGTTTTTT.

This chain uses TRBV6-5 with TRBJ2-6; D remains ambiguous. CDR1 and CDR2 (germline): MNHEY, SVGAGI. The V gene lost 2 bases and the J gene lost 1 base, with 6 bases spanning the gap. This CDR3 is 15 amino acids long. CDR3 nucleotides: TGTGCCAGCAGTTACGAGGATTCTGGGGCCAACGTCCTGACTTTC. It is translated as CASSYEDSGANVLTF.

The chain uses TRBV6-5 and TRBJ2-1, with D unclear. This CDR3 has 15 residues. Germline assignment: CDR1 MNHEY and CDR2 SVGAGI. The V and J ends lost 10 bases and 0 bases respectively, with 16 bases between them. CDR3 DNA: TGTGCCACCGAGGCTGGGTTTAGCTCCTACAATGAGCAGTTCTTC. Protein: CATEAGFSSYNEQFF.